This TCR beta chain was recovered during a study of vaccination effects on CD4 cells after COVID-19. Across the whole study: Following the second dose by a median of 72 days, the post-vaccine samples were obtained.

Antigen-specific CD4+ T cells expanded by the ViraFEST assay with viral peptide pools were then sequenced. Once cultured for 10 days, the cells underwent separation to obtain CD4+ T cells. All participants had two doses of either the BNT162b2 or mRNA-1273 vaccine. CDR1 and CDR2 (germline): LGHDT, YNNKEL (reference sequence). The trim removed 2 bases at V and 3 bases at J, leaving 0 bases unmatched. The CDR3 is made up of 13 amino acids. Data came from immunoSEQ multiplex PCR; TCRdb stores just in-frame clones and leaves some out. This table holds about 59,000 clones, 78% found once. Regarding the study as a whole: Late after vaccination, infection- and vaccine-induced clones showed marked clonal contraction.

For this clone: The antigen is undetermined.

Sequencing was performed on CD4+ T cells from PBMCs cultured with HCoV-OC43 spike peptides, taken after COVID-19 vaccination. The subset here: HCoV-OC43 spike overlapping peptide pool stimulation. This receptor was taken from a human donor who received a COVID-19 vaccine. The V gene is TRBV3-1 (or the pseudogene TRBV3-2), the J gene TRBJ2-5; 7 bases are a match to TRBD2. CDR3 coding DNA: TGTGCCAGCAGCCAAACTAGCGAAGAGACCCAGTACTTC. Translation gives CASSQTSEETQYF.